These T cell receptor beta chains were read from a single sample in a study of shared clonotypes between healthy human individuals. Profiled with immunoSEQ multiplex PCR; TCRdb holds only in-frame clones, not every one. The table records about 450,000 clones, around 79% of them present only once. The sequencing input was PBMCs. These receptor sequences come from a woman between 40 and 50 years old in good health. Some clones in this sample may be carry-over from other donors' samples. Both conserved end residues are part of each CDR3. Each record gives: CDR3 protein, CDR3 DNA, V gene, J gene, D gene, clone size. D genes are given only for firm matches. Clone sizes are given selectively: once, few, many, or a class where the clone is expanded.

cdr3_aa: CASSLTPGGSVHNEQFF; cdr3_nt: TGTGCCAGCAGCTTAACTCCGGGGGGGAGCGTCCACAATGAGCAGTTCTTC; v_call: TRBV11-3; j_call: TRBJ2-1; d_call: TRBD2; clone_size: -
cdr3_aa: CASSLERPGTGTSYEQYF; cdr3_nt: TGCGCCAGCAGCTTGGAACGTCCCGGGACAGGTACTTCCTACGAGCAGTACTTC; v_call: TRBV5-1; j_call: TRBJ2-7; d_call: TRBD1; clone_size: -
cdr3_aa: CASSELPGKVPQYF; cdr3_nt: TGTGCCAGCAGTGAATTACCAGGAAAGGTCCCCCAGTACTTC; v_call: TRBV25-1; j_call: TRBJ2-5; d_call: -; clone_size: once
cdr3_aa: CASSGGQGAYGYTF; cdr3_nt: TGTGCCAGCAGCGGGGGACAGGGGGCTTATGGCTACACCTTC; v_call: TRBV9; j_call: TRBJ1-2; d_call: TRBD1; clone_size: -
cdr3_aa: CASSWPPSYEQYF; cdr3_nt: TGTGCCAGCAGCTGGCCCCCCTCCTACGAGCAGTACTTC; v_call: TRBV7-8; j_call: TRBJ2-7; d_call: -; clone_size: once
cdr3_aa: CASSEDIFGGTEAFF; cdr3_nt: TGTGCCAGCAGCGAGGACATCTTCGGTGGCACTGAAGCTTTCTTT; v_call: TRBV5-4; j_call: TRBJ1-1; d_call: -; clone_size: -
cdr3_aa: CASSLGGVNTGELFF; cdr3_nt: TGTGCCAGCAGCTTAGGAGGGGTGAACACCGGGGAGCTGTTTTTT; v_call: TRBV11-3; j_call: TRBJ2-2; d_call: -; clone_size: -
cdr3_aa: CASTDTVAGELFF; cdr3_nt: TGTGCCAGCACCGATACAGTGGCCGGGGAGCTGTTTTTT; v_call: TRBV6-1; j_call: TRBJ2-2; d_call: -; clone_size: -
cdr3_aa: CASSRDQEGNEQFF; cdr3_nt: TGTGCCAGCAGTCGGGACCAGGAGGGCAATGAGCAGTTCTTC; v_call: TRBV6-6; j_call: TRBJ2-1; d_call: -; clone_size: -
cdr3_aa: CSVERRNYEQYF; cdr3_nt: TGCAGCGTTGAAAGGCGGAACTACGAGCAGTACTTC; v_call: TRBV29-1; j_call: TRBJ2-7; d_call: -; clone_size: -
cdr3_aa: CASSQAGSGSVETQYF; cdr3_nt: TGCGCCAGCAGCCAAGCCGGTAGCGGGAGTGTAGAGACCCAGTACTTC; v_call: TRBV4-3; j_call: TRBJ2-5; d_call: TRBD2; clone_size: once
cdr3_aa: CASSPNRWNREQYF; cdr3_nt: TGTGCCAGCTCACCAAACAGGTGGAATAGGGAGCAGTACTTC; v_call: TRBV18; j_call: TRBJ2-7; d_call: -; clone_size: -
cdr3_aa: CSAGQDYTF; cdr3_nt: TGCAGTGCAGGACAGGATTATACCTTC; v_call: TRBV20-1; j_call: TRBJ1-2; d_call: TRBD1; clone_size: -
cdr3_aa: CASSLGTWSNQPQHF; cdr3_nt: TGTGCCAGCAGCTTGGGGACCTGGAGCAATCAGCCCCAGCATTTT; v_call: TRBV7-2; j_call: TRBJ1-5; d_call: -; clone_size: -
cdr3_aa: CASSPGPGPRETQYF; cdr3_nt: TGTGCCAGCTCACCAGGTCCAGGGCCGAGAGAGACCCAGTACTTC; v_call: TRBV18; j_call: TRBJ2-5; d_call: -; clone_size: -
cdr3_aa: CASIDWKSYEQYF; cdr3_nt: TGTGCCAGCATTGATTGGAAATCCTACGAGCAGTACTTC; v_call: TRBV2; j_call: TRBJ2-7; d_call: -; clone_size: -
cdr3_aa: CASSAGQAGKLFF; cdr3_nt: TGTGCCAGCAGTGCGGGACAGGCGGGAAAACTGTTTTTT; v_call: TRBV28; j_call: TRBJ1-4; d_call: TRBD1; clone_size: -
cdr3_aa: CASSLVGGRASYNEQFF; cdr3_nt: TGTGCCAGCAGCTTAGTGGGCGGGAGAGCCTCCTACAATGAGCAGTTCTTC; v_call: TRBV7-9; j_call: TRBJ2-1; d_call: TRBD2; clone_size: -
cdr3_aa: CASSPDGRNTGELFF; cdr3_nt: TGCGCCAGCAGCCCGGACGGGAGGAACACCGGGGAGCTGTTTTTT; v_call: TRBV4-3; j_call: TRBJ2-2; d_call: -; clone_size: once
cdr3_aa: CASSLGLAGAGTDTQYF; cdr3_nt: TGTGCCAGCAGCTTAGGGCTAGCGGGAGCTGGCACAGATACGCAGTATTTT; v_call: TRBV5-6; j_call: TRBJ2-3; d_call: TRBD2; clone_size: once
cdr3_aa: CASSPGPRGGNNEQFF; cdr3_nt: TGTGCCAGCAGCCCCGGGCCCAGGGGAGGTAACAATGAGCAGTTCTTC; v_call: TRBV7-2; j_call: TRBJ2-1; d_call: -; clone_size: -
cdr3_aa: CASSLSPSDTYEQYF; cdr3_nt: TGTGCCAGCAGCTTAAGTCCTAGTGACACCTACGAGCAGTACTTC; v_call: TRBV7-3; j_call: TRBJ2-7; d_call: -; clone_size: -
cdr3_aa: CASSSVGQGIEAFF; cdr3_nt: TGTGCCAGCAGTTCCGTGGGACAGGGGATTGAAGCTTTCTTT; v_call: TRBV28; j_call: TRBJ1-1; d_call: TRBD1; clone_size: few
cdr3_aa: CASSSGQLNGYTF; cdr3_nt: TGTGCCAGCAGTTCGGGCCAGCTGAATGGCTACACCTTC; v_call: TRBV28; j_call: TRBJ1-2; d_call: -; clone_size: -
cdr3_aa: CASSSGQGGYGYTF; cdr3_nt: TGTGCCAGCAGTTCCGGACAGGGTGGCTATGGCTACACCTTC; v_call: TRBV27; j_call: TRBJ1-2; d_call: TRBD1; clone_size: -
cdr3_aa: CASSVEGQAPETQYF; cdr3_nt: TGTGCCAGCAGCGTAGAGGGACAGGCCCCAGAGACCCAGTACTTC; v_call: TRBV9; j_call: TRBJ2-5; d_call: TRBD1; clone_size: -
cdr3_aa: CASSPSTSGISYEQYF; cdr3_nt: TGCGCCAGCAGTCCTTCTACTAGCGGGATCTCCTACGAGCAGTACTTC; v_call: TRBV10-1; j_call: TRBJ2-7; d_call: TRBD2; clone_size: many
cdr3_aa: CAWSPREGGEQYF; cdr3_nt: TGTGCCTGGAGCCCCCGGGAGGGAGGGGAGCAGTACTTC; v_call: TRBV30; j_call: TRBJ2-7; d_call: TRBD2; clone_size: once
cdr3_aa: CASSLSPGPGAYEQYF; cdr3_nt: TGTGCCAGCAGTTTATCTCCAGGCCCTGGGGCGTACGAGCAGTACTTC; v_call: TRBV27; j_call: TRBJ2-7; d_call: -; clone_size: -
cdr3_aa: CASSTLKGAPILHEQYF; cdr3_nt: TGTGCCAGCAGCACCCTTAAAGGGGCGCCGATCTTGCACGAGCAGTACTTC; v_call: TRBV5-6; j_call: TRBJ2-7; d_call: -; clone_size: -
cdr3_aa: CASSLRMRTGREKLFF; cdr3_nt: TGTGCCAGCAGCTTAAGGATGAGGACAGGGCGTGAAAAACTGTTTTTT; v_call: TRBV13; j_call: TRBJ1-4; d_call: TRBD1; clone_size: -
cdr3_aa: CASSPDDNQPQHF; cdr3_nt: TGTGCCAGCTCACCAGACGACAATCAGCCCCAGCATTTT; v_call: TRBV18; j_call: TRBJ1-5; d_call: -; clone_size: -
cdr3_aa: CASSLDRGIDRFHSYEQYF; cdr3_nt: TGTGCCAGCAGCTTAGACCGGGGAATCGACAGGTTCCACTCCTACGAGCAGTACTTC; v_call: TRBV11-2; j_call: TRBJ2-7; d_call: -; clone_size: -
cdr3_aa: CASSLVRKGNEQFF; cdr3_nt: TGTGCCAGCAGCTTAGTACGGAAGGGGAATGAGCAGTTCTTC; v_call: TRBV7-8; j_call: TRBJ2-1; d_call: -; clone_size: -
cdr3_aa: CASNTGLAGEEETQYF; cdr3_nt: TGTGCCAGCAACACGGGACTAGCGGGAGAGGAAGAGACCCAGTACTTC; v_call: TRBV2; j_call: TRBJ2-5; d_call: TRBD2; clone_size: -
cdr3_aa: CASSRSNSPLHF; cdr3_nt: TGTGCCAGCAGCCGATCTAATTCACCCCTCCACTTT; v_call: TRBV7-9; j_call: TRBJ1-6; d_call: -; clone_size: -
cdr3_aa: CASSQVGSSSNTGELFF; cdr3_nt: TGTGCCAGCAGCCAGGTGGGGAGTTCGTCGAACACCGGGGAGCTGTTTTTT; v_call: TRBV4-2; j_call: TRBJ2-2; d_call: -; clone_size: -
cdr3_aa: CASSYSGVAGNTIYF; cdr3_nt: TGTGCCAGCAGTTACTCAGGGGTTGCTGGAAACACCATATATTTT; v_call: TRBV6-6; j_call: TRBJ1-3; d_call: -; clone_size: -
cdr3_aa: CASSRGRGMVETQYF; cdr3_nt: TGTGCCAGTAGTCGCGGCAGGGGAATGGTAGAGACCCAGTACTTC; v_call: TRBV19; j_call: TRBJ2-5; d_call: -; clone_size: -
cdr3_aa: CASDSWNTGELFF; cdr3_nt: TGTGCCAGCGATAGCTGGAACACCGGGGAGCTGTTTTTT; v_call: TRBV28; j_call: TRBJ2-2; d_call: -; clone_size: -
cdr3_aa: CASSSRTGNGELFF; cdr3_nt: TGTGCCAGCAGCTCCCGGACAGGGAACGGGGAGCTGTTTTTT; v_call: TRBV13; j_call: TRBJ2-2; d_call: TRBD1; clone_size: -
cdr3_aa: CASSIGVPANEQFF; cdr3_nt: TGTGCCAGCAGCATCGGGGTCCCCGCCAATGAGCAGTTCTTC; v_call: TRBV11-2; j_call: TRBJ2-1; d_call: -; clone_size: -
cdr3_aa: CASSSRARDTQYF; cdr3_nt: TGTGCCAGCAGCTCCCGAGCCAGAGATACGCAGTATTTT; v_call: TRBV2; j_call: TRBJ2-3; d_call: -; clone_size: once
cdr3_aa: CASSSTGDTEAFF; cdr3_nt: TGTGCCAGCAGCTCGACAGGGGACACTGAAGCTTTCTTT; v_call: TRBV5-6; j_call: TRBJ1-1; d_call: TRBD1; clone_size: many
cdr3_aa: CASSEPGGDTEAFF; cdr3_nt: TGTGCCAGCAGTGAACCCGGCGGGGACACTGAAGCTTTCTTT; v_call: TRBV6-1; j_call: TRBJ1-1; d_call: -; clone_size: -
cdr3_aa: CASSPRQGRPYEQYF; cdr3_nt: TGTGCCAGCTCACCACGACAGGGCCGCCCCTACGAGCAGTACTTC; v_call: TRBV18; j_call: TRBJ2-7; d_call: TRBD1; clone_size: -
cdr3_aa: CASSPGGGAEKLFF; cdr3_nt: TGTGCCAGCAGCCCCGGGGGGGGTGCTGAAAAACTGTTTTTT; v_call: TRBV11-2; j_call: TRBJ1-4; d_call: -; clone_size: -
cdr3_aa: CASSWGTSTNEQFF; cdr3_nt: TGCGCCAGCAGCTGGGGGACTTCTACCAATGAGCAGTTCTTC; v_call: TRBV5-1; j_call: TRBJ2-1; d_call: -; clone_size: -
cdr3_aa: CASSLRGVTANTGELFF; cdr3_nt: TGCGCCAGCAGCTTGAGGGGGGTGACAGCGAACACCGGGGAGCTGTTTTTT; v_call: TRBV5-1; j_call: TRBJ2-2; d_call: -; clone_size: -
cdr3_aa: CASSQAMDVTEAFF; cdr3_nt: TGCGCCAGCAGCCAGGCTATGGACGTCACTGAAGCTTTCTTT; v_call: TRBV4-3; j_call: TRBJ1-1; d_call: -; clone_size: -
cdr3_aa: CASSPTGAEQFF; cdr3_nt: TGTGCCAGCAGCCCGACAGGGGCCGAGCAGTTCTTC; v_call: TRBV11-3; j_call: TRBJ2-1; d_call: TRBD1; clone_size: few
cdr3_aa: CTSSQDTRESTDTQYF; cdr3_nt: TGCACCAGCAGCCAAGATACGCGGGAGAGCACAGATACGCAGTATTTT; v_call: TRBV1; j_call: TRBJ2-3; d_call: -; clone_size: -
cdr3_aa: CASSLGNRVTGYTF; cdr3_nt: TGTGCCAGCAGCTTGGGCAACAGGGTGACGGGCTACACCTTC; v_call: TRBV7-2; j_call: TRBJ1-2; d_call: -; clone_size: -
cdr3_aa: CASSIGSGNPSYNEQFF; cdr3_nt: TGTGCCAGTAGTATTGGTAGCGGGAACCCCTCCTACAATGAGCAGTTCTTC; v_call: TRBV19; j_call: TRBJ2-1; d_call: TRBD2; clone_size: -
cdr3_aa: CASSLLRDSYNEQFF; cdr3_nt: TGTGCCAGCAGTTTACTCAGGGACTCCTACAATGAGCAGTTCTTC; v_call: TRBV27; j_call: TRBJ2-1; d_call: -; clone_size: -
cdr3_aa: CASSLGGGTEAFF; cdr3_nt: TGTGCCAGCAGCCTAGGGGGTGGCACTGAAGCTTTCTTT; v_call: TRBV7-2; j_call: TRBJ1-1; d_call: -; clone_size: once
cdr3_aa: CASSSQIGAQETQYF; cdr3_nt: TGTGCCAGCAGCTCACAGATTGGGGCCCAAGAGACCCAGTACTTC; v_call: TRBV7-2; j_call: TRBJ2-5; d_call: -; clone_size: -